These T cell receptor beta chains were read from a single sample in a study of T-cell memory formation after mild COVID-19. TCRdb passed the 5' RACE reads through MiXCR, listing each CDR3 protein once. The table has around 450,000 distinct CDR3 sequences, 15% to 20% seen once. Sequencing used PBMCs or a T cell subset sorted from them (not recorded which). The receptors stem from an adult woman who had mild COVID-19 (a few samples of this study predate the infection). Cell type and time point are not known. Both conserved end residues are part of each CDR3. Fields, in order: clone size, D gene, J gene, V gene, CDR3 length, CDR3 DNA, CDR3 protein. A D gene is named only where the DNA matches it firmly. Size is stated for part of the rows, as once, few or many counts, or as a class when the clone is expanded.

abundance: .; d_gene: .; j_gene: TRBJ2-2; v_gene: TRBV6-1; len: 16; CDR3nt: TGTGCCAGCATCCTCGGCTCCGGCGGGGCCACCGGGGAGCTGTTTTTT; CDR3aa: CASILGSGGATGELFF
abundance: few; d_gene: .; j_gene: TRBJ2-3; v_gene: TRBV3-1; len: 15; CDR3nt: TGTGCCAGCAGCCCAGGGGGGTATAGGGCAGATACGCAGTATTTT; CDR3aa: CASSPGGYRADTQYF
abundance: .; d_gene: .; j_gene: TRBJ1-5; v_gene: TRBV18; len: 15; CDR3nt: TGTGCCAGCTCACCTTACGGGGGAGGCAATCAGCCCCAGCATTTT; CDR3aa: CASSPYGGGNQPQHF
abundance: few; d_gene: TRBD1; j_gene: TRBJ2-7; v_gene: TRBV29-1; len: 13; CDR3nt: TGCAGCGTGACAGGGGCCCTCTCCTACGAGCAGTACTTC; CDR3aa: CSVTGALSYEQYF
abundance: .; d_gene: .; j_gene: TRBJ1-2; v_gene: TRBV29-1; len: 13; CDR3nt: TGCAGCGTTGAAGTAGACGGGCTTTATGGCTACACCTTC; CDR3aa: CSVEVDGLYGYTF
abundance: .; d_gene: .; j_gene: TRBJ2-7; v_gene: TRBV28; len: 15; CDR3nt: TGTGCCAGCAGTTCCATTCCGGGGGTAGTCTACGAGCAGTACTTC; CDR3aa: CASSSIPGVVYEQYF
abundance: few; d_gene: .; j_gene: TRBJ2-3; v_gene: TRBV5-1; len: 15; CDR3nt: TGCGCCAGCAGCTTGGCCGGTATCAGCGGAGATACGCAGTATTTT; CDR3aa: CASSLAGISGDTQYF
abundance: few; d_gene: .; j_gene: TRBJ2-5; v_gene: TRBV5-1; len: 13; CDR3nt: TGCGCCAGCACCACGGGAGCCCAAGAGACCCAGTACTTC; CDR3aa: CASTTGAQETQYF
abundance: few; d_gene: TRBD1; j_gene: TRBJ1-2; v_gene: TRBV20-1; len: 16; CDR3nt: TGCAGTGCTAGAGATCATCACCGAACAGGGGGGGGAGGCTACACCTTC; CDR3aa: CSARDHHRTGGGGYTF
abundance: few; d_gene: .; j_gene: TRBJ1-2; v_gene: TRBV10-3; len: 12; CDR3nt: TGTGCCATCAGTGAGTTCAGCTATGGCTACACCTTC; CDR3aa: CAISEFSYGYTF
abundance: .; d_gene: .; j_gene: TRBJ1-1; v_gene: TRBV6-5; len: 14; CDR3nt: TGTGCCAGCAGTTACTCGGGGACGGTCACTGAAGCTTTCTTT; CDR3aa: CASSYSGTVTEAFF
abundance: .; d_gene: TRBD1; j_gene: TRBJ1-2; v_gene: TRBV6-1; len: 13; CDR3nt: TGTGCCACCATGCGACAGGGGAGCTATGGCTACACCTTC; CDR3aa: CATMRQGSYGYTF
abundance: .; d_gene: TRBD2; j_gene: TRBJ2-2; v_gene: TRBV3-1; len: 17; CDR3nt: TGTGCCAGCAGCCAACTACCCGGGACTAGGAACACCGGGGAGCTGTTTTTT; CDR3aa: CASSQLPGTRNTGELFF
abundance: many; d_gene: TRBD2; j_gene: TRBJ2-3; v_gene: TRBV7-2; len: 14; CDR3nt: TGTGCCAGCAGCTCGGGGGGGTTCACAGATACGCAGTATTTT; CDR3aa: CASSSGGFTDTQYF
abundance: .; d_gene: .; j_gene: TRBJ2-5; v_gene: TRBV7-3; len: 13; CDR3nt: TGTGCCAGCAGCTTAGGAGAACGAGAGACCCAGTACTTC; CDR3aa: CASSLGERETQYF
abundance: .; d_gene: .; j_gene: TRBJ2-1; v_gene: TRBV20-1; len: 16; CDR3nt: TGCAGTGCTAGAGATAGAGGGGGGCGTTTGTACAATGAGCAGTTCTTC; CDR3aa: CSARDRGGRLYNEQFF
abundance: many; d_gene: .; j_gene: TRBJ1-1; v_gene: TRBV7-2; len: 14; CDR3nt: TGTGCCAGCAGCTTAGTAGACAGGAACACTGAAGCTTTCTTT; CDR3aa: CASSLVDRNTEAFF
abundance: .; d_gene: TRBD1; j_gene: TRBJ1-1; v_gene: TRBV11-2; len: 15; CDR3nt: TGTGCCAGCAGAGCCGGCTACAGGGGGAACACTGAAGCTTTCTTT; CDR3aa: CASRAGYRGNTEAFF
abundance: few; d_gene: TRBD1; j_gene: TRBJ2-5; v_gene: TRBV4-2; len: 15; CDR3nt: TGTGCCAGCAGCCAACCAACAGGGGGCGAAGAGACCCAGTACTTC; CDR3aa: CASSQPTGGEETQYF
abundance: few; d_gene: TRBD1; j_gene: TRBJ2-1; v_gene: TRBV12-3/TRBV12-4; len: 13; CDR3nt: TGTGCCAGCAGCAGACAGGGGACCAATGAGCAGTTCTTC; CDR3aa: CASSRQGTNEQFF
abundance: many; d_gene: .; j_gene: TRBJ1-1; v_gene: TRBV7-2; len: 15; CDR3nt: TGTGCCAGCAGCTTATTGCTAGGGGAGAACACTGAAGCTTTCTTT; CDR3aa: CASSLLLGENTEAFF
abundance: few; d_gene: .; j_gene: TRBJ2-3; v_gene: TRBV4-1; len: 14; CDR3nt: TGCGCCAGCAGCAGTGACAGGAGCACAGATACGCAGTATTTT; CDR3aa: CASSSDRSTDTQYF
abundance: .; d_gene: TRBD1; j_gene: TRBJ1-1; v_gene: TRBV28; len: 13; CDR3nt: TGTGCCAGCAGTTGGGCAGGGGGATGGGAAGCTTTCTTT; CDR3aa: CASSWAGGWEAFF
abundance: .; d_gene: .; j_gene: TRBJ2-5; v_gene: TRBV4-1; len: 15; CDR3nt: TGCGCCAGCAGCCAACTCTTACTAGGGGTTGAGACCCAGTACTTC; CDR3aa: CASSQLLLGVETQYF
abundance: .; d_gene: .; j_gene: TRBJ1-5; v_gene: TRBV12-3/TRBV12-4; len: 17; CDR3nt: TGTGCCAGCACCTTGGGGGGGTTGAGGTATAGCAATCAGCCCCAGCATTTT; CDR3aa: CASTLGGLRYSNQPQHF
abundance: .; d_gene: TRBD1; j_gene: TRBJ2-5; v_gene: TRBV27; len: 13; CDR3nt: TGTGCCAGCACCCTGGACAGGGAAGAGACCCAGTACTTC; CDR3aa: CASTLDREETQYF
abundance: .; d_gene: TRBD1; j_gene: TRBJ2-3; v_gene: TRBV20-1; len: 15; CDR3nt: TGCAGTGCCCCCAAGGGGGGGACAGGGGTGGATACGCAGTATTTT; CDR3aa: CSAPKGGTGVDTQYF
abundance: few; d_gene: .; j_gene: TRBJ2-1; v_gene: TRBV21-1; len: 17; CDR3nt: TGTGCCAGCAGCTCCAAGGAGGAGCGGGAGTACTACAATGAGCAGTTCTTC; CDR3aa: CASSSKEEREYYNEQFF
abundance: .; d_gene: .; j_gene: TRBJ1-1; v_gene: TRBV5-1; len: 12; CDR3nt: TGCGCCAGCAGCTTGTTGGGGGCTGAAGCTTTCTTT; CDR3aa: CASSLLGAEAFF
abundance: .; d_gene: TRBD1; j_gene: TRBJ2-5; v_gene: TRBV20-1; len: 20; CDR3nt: TGCAGTGCTAGAGATCTTCAGGGGACAGGGGGCTCAGGGGGCCAAGAGACCCAGTACTTC; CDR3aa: CSARDLQGTGGSGGQETQYF
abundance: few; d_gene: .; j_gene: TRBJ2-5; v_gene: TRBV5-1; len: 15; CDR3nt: TGCGCCAGCAGCTTGGGAGATGGGTCAACCGAGACCCAGTACTTC; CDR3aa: CASSLGDGSTETQYF
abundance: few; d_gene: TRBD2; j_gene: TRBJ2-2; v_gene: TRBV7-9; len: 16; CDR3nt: TGTGCCAGCAGCTTAAGCGGGACCGCGAACACCGGGGAGCTGTTTTTT; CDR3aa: CASSLSGTANTGELFF